Shown below are 24 T cell receptor beta chains from a single sample sequenced in a study of identical twins. TCRdb analysed the 5' RACE reads with MiXCR anew, one entry per CDR3 protein. Of 200,000 to 300,000 distinct CDR3 sequences in the sample, about 10% were seen once. The sequencing sample was made of memory T cells sorted from blood. All receptors come from a man between 50 and 59 years old in good health.

The CDR3 sequence is CASSWTGQQETQYF. The CDR3 DNA follows: TGCGCCAGCAGCTGGACGGGACAGCAAGAGACCCAGTACTTC. The chain is built from TRBV5-1 and TRBJ2-5; 7 bases match TRBD1. The germline CDR1 and CDR2 sequences are SGHRS and YFSETQ. The V and J ends lost 3 bases and 2 bases, in that order; junction bases with no gene match: 4. The CDR3 runs to 14 residues.

This clonotype appeared many times. The chain joins TRBV12-3 or TRBV12-4 to TRBJ2-2; 12 bases line up with TRBD2. This CDR3 spans 20 amino acids. The V segment lost 4 bases and the J segment 0 bases; nucleotides outside the gene matches: 12. The CDR3 loop reads CASSSRTGLAGITNTGELFF. CDR3 bases: TGTGCCAGCAGTTCCCGTACCGGACTAGCGGGGATTACGAACACCGGGGAGCTGTTTTTT.

This clonotype was found many times. The chain couples TRBV28 to TRBJ2-1; 8 nucleotides line up with TRBD1. The CDR3 runs 15 residues. V dropped 8 bases and J dropped 4; count of bases not matched to a gene: 10. In germline, CDR1 is MDHEN, CDR2 SYDVKM. Written as DNA, the CDR3 is TGTGCCAGCGGCCTTGGACAGGGACAATACAATGAGCAGTTCTTC. Translated: CASGLGQGQYNEQFF.

This clonotype was picked up many times. This sequence joins TRBV6-2 or TRBV6-3 and TRBJ1-2, with D possibly TRBD1 on 6 matching bases. The CDR3 has 13 residues. Germline CDR1 and CDR2: MNHEY and SVGEGT. The V and J ends lost 7 bases and 1 base respectively, with 10 bases between them. The CDR3 reads CASNTGNNYGYTF. Written as DNA, the CDR3 is TGTGCCAGCAATACAGGGAATAACTATGGCTACACCTTC.

This clonotype was counted many times. The J gene is TRBJ2-7, the V gene TRBV7-2, with 10 bases matching TRBD2. V lost 5 bases to trimming and J lost 3 bases; unmatched junction nucleotides: 7. The germline V gene encodes CDR1 SGHTA and CDR2 FQGNSA. The CDR3 runs 15 residues. The CDR3 loop reads CASSPLSGRVYEQYF. The CDR3 region has the DNA TGTGCCAGCAGCCCACTAAGCGGGAGGGTCTACGAGCAGTACTTC.

By frequency in the sample, this clonotype is medium-sized. V and J are TRBV7-8 and TRBJ2-7, with 7 positions matching TRBD2. The CDR3 loop spans 13 amino acids. V trimming: 6 bases; J trimming: 3 bases; junction bases outside the gene matches: 5. CDR1 and CDR2 (germline): SGHVS, FQNEAQ. The CDR3 reads CASSPAGSYEQYF. The CDR3, as DNA: TGTGCCAGCAGTCCAGCGGGAAGCTACGAGCAGTACTTC.

This clonotype was counted ten times or more. The V and J genes are TRBV28 and TRBJ2-1; 7 bases are a match to TRBD2. CDR1 is MDHEN and CDR2 is SYDVKM in the germline V gene. V dropped 4 bases and J dropped 4; count of bases not matched to a gene: 4. This CDR3 is 14 amino acids long. The CDR3 sequence: CASSSSGSYNEQFF. CDR3 coding DNA: TGTGCCAGCAGTTCTAGCGGATCATACAATGAGCAGTTCTTC.

This clonotype was found a few times. The chain links TRBV20-1 to TRBJ2-1; 11 nucleotides agree with TRBD2. This CDR3 has 16 residues. CDR1 and CDR2 (germline): DFQATT, SNEGSKA (reference sequence). V gave up 6 bases and J gave up 7 bases; unmatched junction bases: 14. The CDR3 region has the DNA TGCAGTGCCTTCACTAGCGGGAGCTCCAGGCGGAATGAGCAGTTCTTC. Amino acid sequence: CSAFTSGSSRRNEQFF.

V usage is TRBV7-2 and J usage is TRBJ2-2; D is perhaps TRBD1 (7 bases). The CDR3 runs to 16 residues. Trimming stripped 2 bases from V and 1 base from J, with 11 bases between. The germline CDR1 and CDR2 sequences are SGHTA and FQGNSA. The chain's CDR3 is CASSLRQGGNTGELFF. Written as DNA, the CDR3 is TGTGCCAGCAGCTTAAGGCAGGGGGGGAACACCGGGGAGCTGTTTTTT.

In this sample, this clonotype turned up many times. This chain connects TRBV5-6 to TRBJ2-7, with D maybe TRBD2 (5 bases). CDR3 size: 13 residues. V lost 3 bases and J 3 bases, leaving 10 bases between the germline ends. CDR1 SGHDT and CDR2 YYEEEE come from the germline V gene. CDR3 sequence: CASSWTGNYEQYF. CDR3 sequence (DNA): TGTGCCAGCAGCTGGACCGGGAACTACGAGCAGTACTTC.

This clonotype was observed a few times. The chain uses TRBV7-2 and TRBJ2-1; no clear D gene. The V end lost 5 bases, the J end lost 7 bases, and 9 bases lay between the germline ends. The CDR3 consists of 12 residues. Germline CDR1 SGHTA, CDR2 FQGNSA. CDR3 coding DNA: TGTGCCAGCAGCCTGAGAAGGAATGAGCAGTTCTTC. Encoded protein: CASSLRRNEQFF.

In the case of this clonotype: This may arise from a read error, as a much more abundant clone is one base away. The chain couples TRBV6-2 or TRBV6-3 to TRBJ2-7; possible D gene TRBD1, 6 bases. Per the germline V gene, CDR1 is MNHEY and CDR2 is SVGEGT. The CDR3 totals 15 residues. For the CDR3, the DNA is TGTGCCAGCAGCCGACTCCCGACAGGAGCCTACAAGCAGTACTTC. This gives the protein CASSRLPTGAYKQYF.

This clonotype has a handful of counts. CDR3 protein: CASSLGFRGSGEQYF. CDR3 DNA: TGTGCCAGCAGCTTAGGGTTCAGGGGTTCTGGCGAGCAGTACTTC. The rearrangement uses TRBV5-6 and TRBJ2-7; tentatively, D is TRBD1 (6 bases). V lost 2 bases and J 6 bases, leaving 18 bases between the germline ends. Germline CDR1 reads SGHDT; CDR2 reads YYEEEE. CDR3 length: 15 amino acids. The whole variable domain, remainder taken from reference TRBV5-6 and TRBJ2-7, is DAGVTQSPTHLIKTRGQQVTLRCSPKSGHDTVSWYQQALGQGPQFIFQYYEEEERQRGNFPDRFSGHQFPNYSSELNVNALLLGDSALYLCASSLGFRGSGEQYFGPGTRLTVT.

The genes are TRBV6-1 and TRBJ1-5; D unclear. Germline values: CDR1 MNHNS, CDR2 SASEGT. This CDR3 comprises 15 residues. Trimming cost V 8 bases and J 0 bases, with 14 bases left between them. The CDR3 here is CASAPVADSNQPQHF. CDR3 in DNA: TGTGCCAGCGCGCCCGTGGCGGATAGCAATCAGCCCCAGCATTTT.

This clonotype was observed at least ten times. V is TRBV10-3 and J is TRBJ2-1; possibly TRBD2 for D (5 bases). CDR1 and CDR2 (germline): ENHRY, SYGVKD. This CDR3 spans 14 amino acids. V lost 4 bases and J lost 5, with 12 bases in between. In DNA form, the CDR3 reads TGTGCCATCAGTGCTATCGGGAACAACAATGAGCAGTTCTTC. It translates to CAISAIGNNNEQFF.

This chain uses TRBV12-3 or TRBV12-4 with TRBJ2-5, with D perhaps matching TRBD2 (7 bases). CDR3 length: 16 residues. Between the trimmed V and J ends, which lost 6 bases and 1 base, there was a span of 18 bases. CDR3 sequence reads: CASRPWGGGGQETQYF. The CDR3 region has the DNA TGTGCCAGCAGGCCCTGGGGAGGGGGAGGCCAAGAGACCCAGTACTTC.

Many counts were recorded for this clonotype. This rearrangement joins TRBV6-2 or TRBV6-3 to TRBJ2-2; D possibly corresponds to TRBD2 (5 bases). The CDR3 runs 16 residues. Germline values: CDR1 MNHEY, CDR2 SVGEGT. Between the trimmed V and J ends, which lost 0 bases and 0 bases, there was a span of 8 bases. The CDR3 here is CASSYSLAANTGELFF. In nucleotides, the CDR3 is TGTGCCAGCAGTTACTCGCTAGCTGCGAACACCGGGGAGCTGTTTTTT.

The V and J genes are TRBV11-2 and TRBJ2-5; D perhaps matches TRBD1 (6 bases). Germline CDR1 SGHAT, CDR2 FQNNGV. V was cut by 1 base and J by 7 bases, with 22 bases left in between. There are 17 residues in the CDR3. This CDR3 reads CASSLVAGVNFAGTQYF. The CDR3 coding sequence is TGTGCCAGCAGCTTAGTGGCAGGGGTCAATTTCGCGGGGACCCAGTACTTC.

The chain joins TRBV2 to TRBJ1-6; D is perhaps TRBD1 (6 bases). Trimming stripped 8 bases from V and 7 bases from J, with 12 bases between. The CDR3 length is 13 residues. The germline CDR1 and CDR2 sequences are SNHLY and FYNNEI. CDR3 residues: CASAGHENSPLHF. For the CDR3, the DNA is TGTGCCAGCGCGGGACACGAGAATTCACCCCTCCACTTT.

The chain couples TRBV7-2 to TRBJ2-5; perhaps TRBD1 as D (5 bases). Germline CDR1 reads SGHTA; CDR2 reads FQGNSA. Trimming removed 2 bases at V and 0 bases at J, with 10 bases between. The CDR3 totals 15 residues. The CDR3 DNA is TGTGCCAGCAGCTTAAATTCAGGGTACCAAGAGACCCAGTACTTC. Translated, it gives CASSLNSGYQETQYF.

In this sample, this clonotype turned up a few times. The chain combines TRBV12-3 or TRBV12-4 with TRBJ1-2; 9 bases align to TRBD1. The V segment lost 5 bases and the J segment 4 bases; nucleotides outside the gene matches: 8. The CDR3 contains 15 residues. In DNA form, the CDR3 reads TGTGCCAGCAGTGCCGGGACAGGGCGGACCTATGGCTACACCTTC. It encodes CASSAGTGRTYGYTF.

On this clonotype: An end of the junction differs from the germline gene, which may be a read error. The chain has TRBV7-9 and TRBJ1-1; D uncertain. The CDR3 is 10 residues long. The germline V gene has CDR1 SEHNR and CDR2 FQNEAQ (reference sequence). The CDR3 reads CASSMSQLYF. CDR3 sequence (DNA): TGTGCCAGCAGCATGTCCCAACTCTATTTT.

The chain links TRBV29-1 to TRBJ1-2; D unresolved. V was trimmed by 7 bases and J by 5 bases, leaving 14 bases between them. Germline assignment: CDR1 SQVTM and CDR2 ANQGSEA. The CDR3 is 12 residues long. CDR3 sequence: CSGTNGRYGYTF. The CDR3 DNA sequence: TGCAGCGGAACCAACGGAAGGTATGGCTACACCTTC.

V and J are TRBV18 and TRBJ2-1; 8 nucleotides line up with TRBD2. The CDR3 runs to 16 residues. V dropped 6 bases and J dropped 2; count of bases not matched to a gene: 9. The germline V gene has CDR1 KGHSH and CDR2 LQKENI. The CDR3 spells CASSAGVAGTYNEQFF. CDR3 coding DNA: TGTGCCAGCTCTGCCGGGGTAGCGGGGACCTACAATGAGCAGTTCTTC. The full variable domain, completed using reference TRBV18 and TRBJ2-1, is NAGVMQNPRHLVRRRGQEARLRCSPMKGHSHVYWYRQLPEEGLKFMVYLQKENIIDESGMPKERFSAEFPKEGPSILRIQQVVRGDSAAYFCASSAGVAGTYNEQFFGPGTRLTVL.